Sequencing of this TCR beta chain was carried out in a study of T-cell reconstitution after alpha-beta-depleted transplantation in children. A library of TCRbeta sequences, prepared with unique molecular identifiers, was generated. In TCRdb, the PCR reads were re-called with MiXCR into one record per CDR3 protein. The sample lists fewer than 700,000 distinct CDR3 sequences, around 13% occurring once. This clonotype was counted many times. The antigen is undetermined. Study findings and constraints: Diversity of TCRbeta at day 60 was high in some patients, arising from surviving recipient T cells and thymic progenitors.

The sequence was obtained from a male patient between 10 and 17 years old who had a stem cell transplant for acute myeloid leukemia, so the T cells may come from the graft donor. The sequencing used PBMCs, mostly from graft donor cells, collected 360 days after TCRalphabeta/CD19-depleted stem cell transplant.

The CDR3 is CASSVGLSGSTDTQYF. The CDR3 nucleotides are TGTGCCAGCAGCGTAGGACTTAGCGGGAGCACAGATACGCAGTATTTT. The chain is built from TRBV9 and TRBJ2-3; the match to TRBD2 covers 7 bases. Per germline, CDR1 SGDLS and CDR2 YYNGEE. This CDR3 spans 16 amino acids. V lost 0 bases to trimming and J lost 0 bases; unmatched junction nucleotides: 4.